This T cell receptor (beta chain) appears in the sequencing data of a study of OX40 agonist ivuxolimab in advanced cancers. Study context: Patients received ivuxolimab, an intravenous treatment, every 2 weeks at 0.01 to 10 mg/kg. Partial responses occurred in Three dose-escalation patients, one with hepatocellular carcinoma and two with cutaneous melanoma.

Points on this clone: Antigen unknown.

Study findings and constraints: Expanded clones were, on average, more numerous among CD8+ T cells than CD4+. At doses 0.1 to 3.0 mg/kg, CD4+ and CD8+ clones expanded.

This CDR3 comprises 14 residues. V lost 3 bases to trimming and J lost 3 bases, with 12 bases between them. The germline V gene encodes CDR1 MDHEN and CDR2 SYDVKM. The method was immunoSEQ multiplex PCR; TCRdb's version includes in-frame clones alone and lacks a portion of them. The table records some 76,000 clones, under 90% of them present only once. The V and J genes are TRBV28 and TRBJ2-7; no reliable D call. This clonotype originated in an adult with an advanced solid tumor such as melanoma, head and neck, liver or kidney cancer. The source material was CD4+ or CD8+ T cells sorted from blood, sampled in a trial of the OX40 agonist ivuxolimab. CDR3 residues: CASSFETGLYEQYF. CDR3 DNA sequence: TGTGCCAGCAGTTTCGAAACGGGTCTCTACGAGCAGTACTTC. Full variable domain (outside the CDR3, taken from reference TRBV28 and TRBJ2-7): DVKVTQSSRYLVKRTGEKVFLECVQDMDHENMFWYRQDPGLGLRLIYFSYDVKMKEKGDIPEGYSVSREKKERFSLILESASTNQTSMYLCASSFETGLYEQYFGPGTRLTVT.